A selection of T cell receptor beta chains follows, all from one sample in a study of T cell changes during pregnancy in multiple sclerosis. TCRdb keeps only in-frame clones here, not all; method: immunoSEQ multiplex PCR. The table records 70,000 to 75,000 clones, approximately 94% of them present only once. Sample: peripheral blood, taken in the second trimester of pregnancy. The source of these receptors is a female donor in good health, enrolled as a control in a pregnancy study. The conserved cysteine and the conserved F or W are not part of the CDR3 here.

TRBV19	TRBJ1-1	ASKEGQREAKAF
TRBV6-5	TRBJ1-4	ASRGTATNEKLF
TRBV1	TRBJ2-3	TSSQEDDGGHTDTQY
TRBV6-1	TRBJ2-1	ASSGGTSGYNEQF
TRBV6-5	TRBJ1-4	ASSYNLGQVGEKLF
TRBV4-3	TRBJ2-6	ASSQERDRALGANVLT
TRBV7-2	TRBJ2-1	ASSSTGDEQF
TRBV6-5	TRBJ1-6	ASSYFEGPLH
TRBV4-3	TRBJ2-6	ASSRKPWRGQGNSGANVLT
TRBV4-2	TRBJ2-3	ASSPGQGNTDTQY
TRBV27	TRBJ2-1	ASSLRGAWARQF
TRBV7-9	TRBJ2-7	ASSFPTGSSYEQY
TRBV6-4	TRBJ2-5	ASSFNSWDRIETQY
TRBV6-5	TRBJ2-1	ASSYANEQF
TRBV6-5	TRBJ2-1	ASRPPGREQF
TRBV7-9	TRBJ1-2	ASSPGQADYGYT
TRBV7-2	TRBJ1-4	ASSPDRAGEKLF
TRBV6-5	TRBJ2-7	ASSYTIDRAYEQY